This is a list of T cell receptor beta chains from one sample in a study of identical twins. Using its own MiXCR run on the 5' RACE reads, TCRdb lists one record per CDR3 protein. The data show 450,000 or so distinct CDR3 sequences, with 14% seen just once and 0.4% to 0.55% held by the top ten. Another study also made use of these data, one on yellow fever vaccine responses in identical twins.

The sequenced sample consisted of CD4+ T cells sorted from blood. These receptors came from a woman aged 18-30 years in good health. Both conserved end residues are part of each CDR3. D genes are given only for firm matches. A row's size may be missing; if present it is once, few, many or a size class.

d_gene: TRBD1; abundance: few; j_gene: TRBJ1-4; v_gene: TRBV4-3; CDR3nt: TGCGCCAGCAGCCAAGGGGACAGGGGGGGGGAAAAACTGTTTTTT; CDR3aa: CASSQGDRGGEKLFF
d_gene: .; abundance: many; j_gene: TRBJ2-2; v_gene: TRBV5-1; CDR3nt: TGCGCCAGCAGCTTGGCGGCAGGGAAGGGCACCGGGGAGCTGTTTTTT; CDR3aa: CASSLAAGKGTGELFF
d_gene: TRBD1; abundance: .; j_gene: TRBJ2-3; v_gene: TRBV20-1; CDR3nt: TGCAGTGCTAGACGCGGGATACAGGGGGCGGCTTCTAGCACAGATACGCAGTATTTT; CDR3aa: CSARRGIQGAASSTDTQYF
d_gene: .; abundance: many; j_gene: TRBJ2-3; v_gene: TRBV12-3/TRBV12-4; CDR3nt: TGTGCCAGCGGACCCTCCACAGATACGCAGTATTTT; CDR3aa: CASGPSTDTQYF
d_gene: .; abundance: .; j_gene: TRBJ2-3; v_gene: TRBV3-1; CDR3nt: TGTGCCAGCAGCCTCGCGACAGGGAGGGATACGCAGTATTTT; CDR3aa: CASSLATGRDTQYF
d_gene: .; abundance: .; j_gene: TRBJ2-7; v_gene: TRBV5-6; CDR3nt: TGTGCCAGCACCAGAGGATCCGGGGGGCGCTACCAGCAGTACTTC; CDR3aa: CASTRGSGGRYQQYF
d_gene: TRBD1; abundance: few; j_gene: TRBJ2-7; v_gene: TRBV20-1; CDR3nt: TGCAGTGCTAGAGATCCCGTTAAAGTAGACAGGGTAGGGGAGCAGTACTTC; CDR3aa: CSARDPVKVDRVGEQYF
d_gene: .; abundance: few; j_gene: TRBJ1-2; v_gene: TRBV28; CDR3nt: TGTGCCAGCAGCCGCGGCGGTGGCTACACCTTC; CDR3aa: CASSRGGGYTF
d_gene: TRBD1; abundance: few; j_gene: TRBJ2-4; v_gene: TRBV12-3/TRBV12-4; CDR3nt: TGTGCCAGCAGTATAAAACGGCCGGGACAGGGGGCCAAAAACATTCAGTACTTC; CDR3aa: CASSIKRPGQGAKNIQYF
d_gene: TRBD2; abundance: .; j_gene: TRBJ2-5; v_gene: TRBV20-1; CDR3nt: TGCAGTGCTAGAGGGCTGTCGGGACTAGCGGGGGGTTCCCAAGAGACCCAGTACTTC; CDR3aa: CSARGLSGLAGGSQETQYF
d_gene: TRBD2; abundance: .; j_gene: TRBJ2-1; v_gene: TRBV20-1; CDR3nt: TGCAGTGCTAGAGATTCGAGCGGGGGTTATGTGGGGGATGAGCAGTTCTTC; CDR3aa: CSARDSSGGYVGDEQFF
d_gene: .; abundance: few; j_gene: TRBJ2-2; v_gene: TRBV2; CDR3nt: TGTGCCAGCAGTGATTGGGGCAGGGAGCTGTTTTTT; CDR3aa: CASSDWGRELFF
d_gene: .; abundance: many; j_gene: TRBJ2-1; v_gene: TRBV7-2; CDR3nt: TGTGCCAGCAGCTTAGCGGCTAGCAGAATCAATGAGCAGTTCTTC; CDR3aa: CASSLAASRINEQFF
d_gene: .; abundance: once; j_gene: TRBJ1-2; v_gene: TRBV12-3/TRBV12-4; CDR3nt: TGTGCCAGCAGTTTTAAGGCAGGGAGCTATGGCTACACCTTC; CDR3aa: CASSFKAGSYGYTF
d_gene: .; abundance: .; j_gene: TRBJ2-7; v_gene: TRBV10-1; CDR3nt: TGCGCCAGCAGTGAGTCGCGAAGCGACACCTTCTACGAGCAGTACTTC; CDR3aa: CASSESRSDTFYEQYF
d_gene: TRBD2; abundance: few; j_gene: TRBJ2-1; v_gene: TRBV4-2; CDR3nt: TGTGCCAGCAGCCAAGAGAGTGCGCTAGCGGCTTACAATGAGCAGTTCTTC; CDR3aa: CASSQESALAAYNEQFF
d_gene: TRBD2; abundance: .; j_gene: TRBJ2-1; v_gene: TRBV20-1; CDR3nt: TGCAGTGCCAAGTCACTAGCGGGACGAATAACCTACAATGAGCAGTTCTTC; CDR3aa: CSAKSLAGRITYNEQFF
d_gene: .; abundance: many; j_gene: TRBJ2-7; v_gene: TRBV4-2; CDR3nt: TGTGCCAGCAGCCAAGACACCTCCTCCTACGAGCAGTACTTC; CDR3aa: CASSQDTSSYEQYF
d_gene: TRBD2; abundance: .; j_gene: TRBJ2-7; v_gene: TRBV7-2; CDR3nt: TGTGCCAGCAGCTTAGCTGGCGGGAGGAACGAGCAGTACTTC; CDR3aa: CASSLAGGRNEQYF
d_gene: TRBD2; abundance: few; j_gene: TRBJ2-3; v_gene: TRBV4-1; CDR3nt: TGCGCCAGCAGCCAAGCTAACGGGAGGTCTCTCACAGATACGCAGTATTTT; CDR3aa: CASSQANGRSLTDTQYF
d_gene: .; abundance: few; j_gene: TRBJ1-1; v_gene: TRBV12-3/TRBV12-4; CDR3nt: TGTGCCAGCAGTTTTGGGGCTGAAGCTTTCTTT; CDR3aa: CASSFGAEAFF
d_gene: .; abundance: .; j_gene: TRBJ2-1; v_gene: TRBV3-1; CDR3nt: TGTGCCAGCAGCCCGCAAAGGGCGCCCACGAAGTACAATGAGCAGTTCTTC; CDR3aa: CASSPQRAPTKYNEQFF
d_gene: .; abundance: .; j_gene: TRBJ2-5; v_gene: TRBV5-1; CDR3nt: TGCGCCAGCAGCGGGATGGAGACCCAGTACTTC; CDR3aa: CASSGMETQYF
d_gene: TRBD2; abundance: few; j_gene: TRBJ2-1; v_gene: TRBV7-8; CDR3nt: TGTGCCAGCAGCCTTAATAGCGGGAGGCTCAATGAGCAGTTCTTC; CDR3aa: CASSLNSGRLNEQFF
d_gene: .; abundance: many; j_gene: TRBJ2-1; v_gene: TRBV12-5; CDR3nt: TGTGCTAGTGGCCCCGGGACTGGCAATGAGCAGTTCTTC; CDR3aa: CASGPGTGNEQFF
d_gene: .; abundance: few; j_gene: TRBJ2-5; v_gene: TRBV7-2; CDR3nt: TGTGCCAGCAGCTTAGGGCAGGGCGTGGAAGAGACCCAGTACTTC; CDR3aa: CASSLGQGVEETQYF
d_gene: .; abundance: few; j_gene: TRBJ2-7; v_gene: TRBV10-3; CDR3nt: TGTGCCATCAGTGAGGGGCGAAAGATTTACGAGCAGTACTTC; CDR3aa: CAISEGRKIYEQYF
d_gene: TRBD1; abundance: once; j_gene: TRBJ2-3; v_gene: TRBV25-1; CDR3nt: TGTGCCAGCAGTGAATTAGGGACAGGGGGGGATACGCAGTATTTT; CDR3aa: CASSELGTGGDTQYF
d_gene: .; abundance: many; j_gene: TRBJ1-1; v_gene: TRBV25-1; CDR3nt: TGTGCCAGCAGTGAAGGGGCTTGGGACACTGAAGCTTTCTTT; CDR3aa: CASSEGAWDTEAFF
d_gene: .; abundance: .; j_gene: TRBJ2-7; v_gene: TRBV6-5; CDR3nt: TGTGCCAGCAGTTACTCGGTTTACTCCTACGAGCAGTACTTC; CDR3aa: CASSYSVYSYEQYF
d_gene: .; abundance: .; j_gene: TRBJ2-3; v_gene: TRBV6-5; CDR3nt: TGTGCCAGCAGTTACTCGACAGGAGTGTATACGCAGTATTTT; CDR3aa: CASSYSTGVYTQYF
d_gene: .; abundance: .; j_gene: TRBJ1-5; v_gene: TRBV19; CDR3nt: TGTGCCAGTAGTCGAGGGGTGAGTCAGCCCCAGCATTTT; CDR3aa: CASSRGVSQPQHF
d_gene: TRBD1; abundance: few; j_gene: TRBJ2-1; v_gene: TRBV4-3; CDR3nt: TGCGCCAGCAGCCAGGATACCGGGACAGGGTACAATGAGCAGTTCTTC; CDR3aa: CASSQDTGTGYNEQFF
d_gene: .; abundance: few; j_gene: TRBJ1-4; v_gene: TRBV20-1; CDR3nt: TGCAGTGCTAGTCCGGGACAAACAACTAATGAAAAACTGTTTTTT; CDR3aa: CSASPGQTTNEKLFF
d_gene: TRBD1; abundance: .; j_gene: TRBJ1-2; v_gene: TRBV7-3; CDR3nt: TGTGCCAGCAGCGAAGTAGGGACAGCTAACTATGGCTACACCTTC; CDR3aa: CASSEVGTANYGYTF
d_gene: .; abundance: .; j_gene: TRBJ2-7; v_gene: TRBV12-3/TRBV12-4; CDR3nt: TGTGCCAGCGGAATCCGGGACGCCTACGAGCAGTACTTC; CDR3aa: CASGIRDAYEQYF
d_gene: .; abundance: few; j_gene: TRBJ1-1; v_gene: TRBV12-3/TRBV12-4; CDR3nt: TGTGCCAGCAGTTCCTTACTTCCAGGGATCATGAACACTGAAGCTTTCTTT; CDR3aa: CASSSLLPGIMNTEAFF
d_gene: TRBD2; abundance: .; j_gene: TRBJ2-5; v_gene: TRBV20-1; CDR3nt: TGCAGTGCTAGAGCCTATAGCGGGAGTGGCCAAGAGACCCAGTACTTC; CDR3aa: CSARAYSGSGQETQYF
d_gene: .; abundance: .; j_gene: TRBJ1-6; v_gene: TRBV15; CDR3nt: TGTGCCACCAGACCCAAGAGCTCCTATAATTCACCCCTCCACTTT; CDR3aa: CATRPKSSYNSPLHF